Below are 15 T cell receptor beta chains sequenced from a single sample in a study of blood T cell repertoires in COVID-19. Only in-frame clones appear in the TCRdb table, and some are missing; sequencing was by immunoSEQ multiplex PCR. The sample has approximately 250,000 clones; 65% to 90% are singletons. Sequencing was performed on PBMCs or T cells enriched from blood (not recorded which). The receptors originated from a woman aged 45-65 years with acute COVID-19.

In this sample, this clone turned up a few times. This rearrangement joins TRBV6-2 or TRBV6-3 to TRBJ1-2; D ambiguous. The CDR3 is made up of 15 amino acids. V was trimmed by 4 bases and J by 8 bases, leaving 20 bases between them. The germline CDR1 and CDR2 sequences are MNHEY and SVGEGT. The CDR3 protein is CASSSGGFLRYGYTF. Written as DNA, the CDR3 is TGTGCCAGCAGTTCCGGAGGGTTTCTGCGTTACGGCTACACCTTC.

The chain couples TRBV7-6 to TRBJ2-3; 10 nucleotides match TRBD2. The trim removed 1 base at V and 0 bases at J, leaving 4 bases unmatched. CDR3 length: 17 residues. The germline CDR1 and CDR2 sequences are SGHVS and FNYEAQ. CDR3: CASSLGSGGTSTDTQYF. The CDR3 nucleotides are TGTGCCAGCAGCTTAGGTAGCGGGGGGACTAGCACAGATACGCAGTATTTT.

V usage is TRBV7-8 and J usage is TRBJ2-1; 9 bases line up with TRBD2. The trim removed 3 bases at V and 5 bases at J, leaving 2 bases unmatched. Germline CDR1 SGHVS, CDR2 FQNEAQ. This CDR3 region has 14 residues. Here the CDR3 DNA reads TGTGCCAGCAGCTTTCAGCGGGGGGACAATGAGCAGTTCTTC. It encodes CASSFQRGDNEQFF.

The CDR3 spells CAGRTGGSPLHF. CDR3 coding DNA: TGTGCCGGGCGGACAGGGGGTTCACCCCTCCACTTT. This chain connects TRBV6-5 to TRBJ1-6, with TRBD1 identical over 10 bases. Germline assignment: CDR1 MNHEY and CDR2 SVGAGI. V was pared by 11 bases and J by 9 bases, with 4 bases of the junction left unmatched. There are 12 residues in the CDR3.

The J gene is TRBJ2-7, the V gene TRBV20-1; 11 bases agree with TRBD1. Unmatched junction bases numbered 5, after V lost 3 bases and J lost 4 bases. Germline V gene sequence: CDR1 DFQATT, CDR2 SNEGSKA (reference sequence). This CDR3 is 14 amino acids long. CDR3 in amino acids: CSASWTGGSYEQYF. CDR3 coding DNA: TGCAGTGCTAGTTGGACAGGGGGCAGTTACGAGCAGTACTTC.

On this clone itself: Other DNA variants within this sample encode the same CDR3. The chain has TRBV12-3 or TRBV12-4 and TRBJ1-2; D unresolved. Trimming left V 0 bases short and J 4 bases short, with 3 bases between. This CDR3 contains 12 residues. This CDR3 is CASSLASYGYTF. CDR3 coding DNA: TGTGCCAGCAGTTTAGCTAGCTATGGCTACACCTTC.

Concerning this clone: The sample carries other DNA sequences with the same CDR3. J is TRBJ1-1 and V is TRBV18, with TRBD1 matching over 7 bases. The V gene end was trimmed by 2 bases and the J gene end by 5 bases; junction bases not matched to a gene: 2. The CDR3 runs to 13 residues. CDR1 KGHSH and CDR2 LQKENI come from the germline V gene. The CDR3 region has the DNA TGTGCCAGCTCACCAGGACAGGATACTGAAGCTTTCTTT. Translated, it gives CASSPGQDTEAFF.

This clone was counted a single time. The chain carries TRBV7-6 and TRBJ1-3, with 7 nucleotides matching TRBD1. The CDR3 spans 14 residues. The germline V gene encodes CDR1 SGHVS and CDR2 FNYEAQ. V dropped 5 bases and J dropped 8; count of bases not matched to a gene: 9. CDR3 residues: CASSPRDQGDTIYF. The CDR3 nucleotides are TGTGCCAGCAGCCCGCGGGACCAGGGGGACACCATATATTTT.

The V call is TRBV4-3, the J call TRBJ1-1; TRBD1 matches at 7 bases. This CDR3 is 14 amino acids long. The germline CDR1 and CDR2 sequences are LGHNA and YSLEER. With V trimmed by 1 base and J by 3 bases, 2 bases remained unmatched. The CDR3 protein is CASSQGQGYTEAFF. CDR3 in DNA: TGCGCCAGCAGCCAAGGACAGGGCTACACTGAAGCTTTCTTT.

The genes are TRBV27 and TRBJ2-2; tentatively, D is TRBD2 (5 bases). Germline CDR1 MNHEY, CDR2 SMNVEV (reference sequence). V was trimmed by 6 bases and J by 5 bases, leaving 22 bases between them. The CDR3 covers 17 residues. CDR3 DNA: TGTGCCAGCAGCCTACCATTAGGGAGCTCGGGGACCGGGGAGCTGTTTTTT. Translation gives CASSLPLGSSGTGELFF.

CDR3 DNA: TGTGCCAGCAGCCGAACAGGGGTGGAGACCGGGGAGCTGTTTTTT. Translated: CASSRTGVETGELFF. V is TRBV2 and J is TRBJ2-2; TRBD1 agrees at 7 bases. The length of the CDR3 is 15 residues. The V and J ends lost 6 bases and 5 bases, in that order; junction bases with no gene match: 9. Germline CDR1 reads SNHLY; CDR2 reads FYNNEI.

The chain joins TRBV6-5 to TRBJ2-2; 7 bases map to TRBD2. The CDR3 length is 15 residues. Germline V gene lookup returns CDR1 MNHEY and CDR2 SVGAGI. Unmatched junction bases numbered 7, after V lost 4 bases and J lost 5 bases. The CDR3, as DNA: TGTGCCAGCAGTTCCCGACCAGCGGGAACCGGGGAGCTGTTTTTT. This sequence encodes CASSSRPAGTGELFF.

The chain has TRBV27 and TRBJ2-2; 9 bases align to TRBD2. CDR3 length: 16 residues. Germline CDR1 MNHEY, CDR2 SMNVEV (reference sequence). V lost 6 bases and J lost 4; bases outside the gene matches: 9. CDR3 coding DNA: TGTGCCAGCAGAAATGATTTAGCGGGGGTCACCGGGGAGCTGTTTTTT. It is translated as CASRNDLAGVTGELFF.

V usage is TRBV7-2 and J usage is TRBJ2-7, with 9 nucleotides matching TRBD2. Unmatched junction bases numbered 7, after V lost 6 bases and J lost 1 base. Looked up from germline, CDR1 is SGHTA and CDR2 is FQGNSA. The CDR3 totals 15 residues. The CDR3 sequence: CASSRSGGSSYEQYF. CDR3 DNA: TGTGCCAGCAGTCGTAGCGGGGGCTCTTCCTACGAGCAGTACTTC.

V usage is TRBV6-5 and J usage is TRBJ1-1; the match to TRBD1 covers 10 bases. In germline, CDR1 is MNHEY, CDR2 SVGAGI. This CDR3 region has 15 residues. Trimming removed 2 bases from V and 7 bases from J; junction bases left unmatched: 7. The DNA for the CDR3 is TGTGCCAGCAGTTACGGTGACAGGGGGCCTGGTGAAGCTTTCTTT. Its translation is CASSYGDRGPGEAFF.